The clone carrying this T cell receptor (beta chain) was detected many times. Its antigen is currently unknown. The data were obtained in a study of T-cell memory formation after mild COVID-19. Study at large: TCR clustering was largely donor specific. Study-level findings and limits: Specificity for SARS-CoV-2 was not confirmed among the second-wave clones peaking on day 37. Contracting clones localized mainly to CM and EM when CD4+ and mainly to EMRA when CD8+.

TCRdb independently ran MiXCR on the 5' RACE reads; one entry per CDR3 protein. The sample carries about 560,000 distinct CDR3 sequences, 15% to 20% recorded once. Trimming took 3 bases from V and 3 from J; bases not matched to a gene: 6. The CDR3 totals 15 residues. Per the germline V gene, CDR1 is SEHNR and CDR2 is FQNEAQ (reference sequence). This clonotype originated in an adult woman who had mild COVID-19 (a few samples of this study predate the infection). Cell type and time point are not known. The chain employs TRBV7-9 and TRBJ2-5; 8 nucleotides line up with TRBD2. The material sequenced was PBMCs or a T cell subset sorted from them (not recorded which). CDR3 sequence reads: CASSFSALAEETQYF. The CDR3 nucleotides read TGTGCCAGCAGCTTCTCGGCACTAGCGGAAGAGACCCAGTACTTC.